Below, 29 T cell receptor beta chains from the same sample are listed, as sequenced in a study of spatial heterogeneity in lung cancer. Time point noted: blood at routine non-recurrence follow-up after resection. A single record per CDR3 protein comes from TCRdb applying MiXCR to the 5' RACE reads. The profile covers about 10,000 distinct CDR3 sequences, with over 9% appearing a single time and under 35% taken by the ten largest. The source material was PBMCs, sampled at follow-up. These receptors were collected from a female donor with early-stage non-small cell lung cancer.

This clonotype has ten or more counts. The CDR3 nucleotides are TGTGCCAGCAGCTTATTTTGGGACCCCTACAATGAGCAGTTCTTC. This sequence encodes CASSLFWDPYNEQFF. The V call is TRBV7-8, the J call TRBJ2-1; D tentatively reads TRBD1 or TRBD2 (5 bases each). The germline V gene has CDR1 SGHVS and CDR2 FQNEAQ. The CDR3 is 15 residues long. Trimming shortened V by 2 bases and J by 2 bases, and 10 bases separated the two germline ends.

Relative to its sample, this clonotype is hyperexpanded. This sequence joins TRBV29-1 and TRBJ2-1; 10 nucleotides line up with TRBD2. Trimming cost V 3 bases and J 4 bases; bases outside gene matches: 12. This CDR3 region has 17 residues. CDR1 and CDR2 from the germline V gene are SQVTM and ANQGSEA. CDR3 DNA sequence: TGCAGCGTTGAGGGGCTAGCGGGAGCGTCGAGGTACAATGAGCAGTTCTTC. Translation: CSVEGLAGASRYNEQFF.

The chain has TRBV11-2 and TRBJ2-3, with 7 bases lining up with TRBD2. The CDR3 covers 14 residues. Germline loops: CDR1 SGHAT, CDR2 FQNNGV. V shed 5 bases, J shed 4 bases, and the junction held 6 bases outside the gene matches. The DNA of the CDR3 is TGTGCCAGCAGCCCCGGGGGAGGGCCAGATACGCAGTATTTT. Encoded protein: CASSPGGGPDTQYF.

There are many counts of this clonotype. The chain employs TRBV4-1 and TRBJ2-7; 9 bases map to TRBD1. The junction had 3 bases not matched to a gene; V was cut back by 3 bases and J by 3 bases. The CDR3 consists of 14 residues. Germline lookup yields CDR1 MGHRA and CDR2 YSYEKL. The CDR3 DNA sequence: TGCGCCAGCAGCCACCGACAGGGGGTCTACGAGCAGTACTTC. This codes for CASSHRQGVYEQYF.

This clonotype was seen at least ten times. This chain connects TRBV6-2 or TRBV6-3 to TRBJ2-5; 10 bases agree with TRBD2. Trimming at V came to 0 bases and at J to 5 bases, leaving 3 bases not matched to a gene. Germline lookup yields CDR1 MNHEY and CDR2 SVGEGT. The CDR3 is 15 amino acids. The CDR3 protein is CASSYSASGSETQYF. The CDR3, as DNA: TGTGCCAGCAGTTACTCTGCTAGCGGGAGTGAGACCCAGTACTTC.

This clonotype was detected only a few times. V usage is TRBV28 and J usage is TRBJ2-3; D may be TRBD1 (5 bases). Trimming shortened V by 2 bases and J by 11 bases, and 17 bases separated the two germline ends. The CDR3 spans 14 residues. Germline V gene data show CDR1 as MDHEN and CDR2 as SYDVKM. The CDR3 DNA is TGTGCCAGCAGTTTACGATCTGGGGCAGGGATGCAGTATTTT. This sequence encodes CASSLRSGAGMQYF.

This clonotype was detected many times. V is TRBV12-3 or TRBV12-4 and J is TRBJ1-1; 8 bases are shared with TRBD1. This CDR3 has 13 residues. V lost 5 bases to trimming and J lost 7 bases; unmatched junction nucleotides: 6. The CDR3 nucleotides read TGTGCCAGCAGTCCGACAGGGGAGGTTGAAGCTTTCTTT. It codes for CASSPTGEVEAFF.

By share, this clonotype ranks as medium-sized. The chain is built from TRBV7-9 and TRBJ2-7; TRBD1 agrees at 8 bases. The CDR3 consists of 16 residues. The germline V gene encodes CDR1 SEHNR and CDR2 FQNEAQ (reference sequence). With 5 bases clipped from V and 0 bases from J, the junction kept 9 bases outside the gene matches. CDR3 residues: CASSTRQGTGSYEQYF. Here the CDR3 DNA reads TGTGCCAGCAGCACTAGACAGGGGACGGGCTCCTACGAGCAGTACTTC. Full variable domain (outside the CDR3, taken from reference TRBV7-9 and TRBJ2-7): DTGVSQNPRHKITKRGQNVTFRCDPISEHNRLYWYRQTLGQGPEFLTYFQNEAQLEKSRLLSDRFSAERPKGSFSTLEIQRTEQGDSAMYLCASSTRQGTGSYEQYFGPGTRLTVT.

The sample holds many counts of this clonotype. The V gene is TRBV28, the J gene TRBJ2-3, with a weak D call TRBD2 (6 bases). The CDR3 extends over 15 amino acids. Looked up from germline, CDR1 is MDHEN and CDR2 is SYDVKM. The V end lost 5 bases, the J end lost 1 base, and 13 bases lay between the germline ends. The CDR3 protein is CASSNRDSGTDTQYF. The CDR3 DNA reads as TGTGCCAGCAGTAACCGGGACTCTGGCACAGATACGCAGTATTTT.

This clonotype was found many times. This sequence joins TRBV29-1 and TRBJ2-1; 10 bases fit TRBD2. The CDR3 covers 16 residues. V dropped 2 bases and J dropped 5; count of bases not matched to a gene: 9. Germline V gives CDR1 SQVTM, CDR2 ANQGSEA. The CDR3 reads CSVESALAGVDNEQFF. CDR3 DNA sequence: TGCAGCGTTGAATCCGCTCTAGCGGGAGTGGACAATGAGCAGTTCTTC.

This clonotype was seen many times. Being one base from a much bigger clone, this may be a read error. This chain uses TRBV4-1 with TRBJ2-5, with D possibly matching TRBD1 (6 bases). This CDR3 region has 13 residues. Germline loops: CDR1 MGHRA, CDR2 YSYEKL. The CDR3 region is CACSRAGEETQYF. The DNA for the CDR3 is TGCGCCTGCAGCCGGGCAGGGGAAGAGACCCAGTACTTC.

This chain joins TRBV29-1 and TRBJ2-3; 9 bases fit TRBD1. This CDR3 contains 16 residues. Germline-derived CDR1 and CDR2 are SQVTM and ANQGSEA. With V trimmed by 4 bases and J by 4 bases, 12 bases remained unmatched. The CDR3 loop is CSVVGWRDRAPDTQYF. The CDR3 DNA reads TGCAGCGTTGTGGGGTGGCGGGACAGGGCTCCAGATACGCAGTATTTT.

The chain joins TRBV20-1 to TRBJ2-5; either TRBD1 or TRBD2 may fit D (5 bases each). The CDR3 spans 14 residues. V lost 5 bases, J lost 5 bases, and 18 bases lay in between. CDR1 is DFQATT and CDR2 is SNEGSKA in the germline V gene (reference sequence). The CDR3 is CSAGTDREGETQYF. CDR3 DNA sequence: TGCAGTGCTGGTACAGACAGAGAGGGGGAGACCCAGTACTTC.

This clonotype showed up many times. The V call is TRBV18, the J call TRBJ1-2, with D perhaps TRBD1 (6 bases). The germline V and J ends were trimmed by 4 bases and 0 bases, with 18 bases remaining between them. The CDR3 consists of 17 residues. Germline V lookup: CDR1 KGHSH, CDR2 LQKENI. CDR3 in DNA: TGTGCCAGCTCACAAGAAGGACAGCTCTTAGCTAACTATGGCTACACCTTC. Residues: CASSQEGQLLANYGYTF.

This clonotype has at least ten counts. This rearrangement joins TRBV20-1 to TRBJ1-1; a weak D match, TRBD1 (6 bases). The CDR3 consists of 16 residues. The ends were cut back, 3 bases at V and 1 base at J, with 18 bases in the middle. Germline loops: CDR1 DFQATT, CDR2 SNEGSKA (reference sequence). CDR3: CSASWPRGSRNTEAFF. The CDR3 nucleotides read TGCAGTGCTAGTTGGCCAAGGGGGTCCAGGAACACTGAAGCTTTCTTT.

This clonotype was seen at least ten times. The chain has TRBV20-1 and TRBJ1-2; 8 nucleotides align to TRBD1. V shed 3 bases and J 3 bases; nucleotides not matched to a gene: 9. The CDR3 has 15 residues. Per germline, CDR1 DFQATT and CDR2 SNEGSKA (reference sequence). In DNA form, the CDR3 reads TGCAGTGCTAGTAGCGCCAGGGGGCCTCACTATGGCTACACCTTC. Its translation is CSASSARGPHYGYTF.

The rearrangement links TRBV24-1 to TRBJ2-1, with 8 positions matching TRBD1. The CDR3 totals 13 residues. Germline lookup yields CDR1 KGHDR and CDR2 SFDVKD. J lost 7 bases, V lost 6 bases, and 4 bases had no gene match. CDR3 protein: CATSKTGVNEQFF. The CDR3 DNA sequence: TGTGCCACCAGTAAGACAGGGGTTAATGAGCAGTTCTTC.

CDR3 region: CASTQTPPGETQYF. Written as DNA, the CDR3 is TGTGCCAGCACCCAGACACCACCCGGAGAGACCCAGTACTTC. The V gene is TRBV7-9, the J gene TRBJ2-5; no definite D call. Germline V gene lookup returns CDR1 SEHNR and CDR2 FQNEAQ (reference sequence). V lost 7 bases to trimming and J lost 4 bases, with 16 bases between them. This CDR3 has 14 residues.

This clonotype was found many times. The chain carries TRBV29-1 and TRBJ1-3; D is possibly TRBD1 (5 bases). Trimming took 6 bases from V and 3 from J, leaving 15 bases between them. Germline CDR1 reads SQVTM; CDR2 reads ANQGSEA. The CDR3 is 14 residues long. The CDR3 DNA is TGCAGCGTCTGGGGTCAGGGAAGTGGAAACACCATATATTTT. Its translation is CSVWGQGSGNTIYF.

This clonotype was counted between two and nine times. The J gene is TRBJ2-7, the V gene TRBV6-1, with 7 positions matching TRBD2. With 6 bases clipped from V and 3 bases from J, the junction kept 11 bases outside the gene matches. This CDR3 region has 15 residues. Germline CDR1 is MNHNS and CDR2 is SASEGT. CDR3 nucleotide sequence: TGTGCCAGCAGACCAGAGGCGGGAGTGTACTACGAGCAGTACTTC. This sequence encodes CASRPEAGVYYEQYF.

The chain carries TRBV21-1 and TRBJ2-7. TRBV21-1 is reported as a pseudogene. The CDR3 sequence is 15 residues long. The CDR3 loop is CASSKVDHGSYEQYV. In DNA form, the CDR3 reads TGTGCCAGCAGCAAAGTCGACCACGGCTCCTACGAGCAGTACGTC.

This clonotype was seen at least ten times. This chain links TRBV11-2 with TRBJ2-5; 9 positions agree with TRBD2. Germline loops: CDR1 SGHAT, CDR2 FQNNGV. V lost 1 base and J lost 4; bases outside the gene matches: 4. The CDR3 sequence is 15 residues long. The CDR3 DNA reads TGTGCCAGCAGCTTAGTCCTAGCGGGGAGAGAGACCCAGTACTTC. Amino acid sequence: CASSLVLAGRETQYF.

In its sample, this clonotype was seen many times. V and J are TRBV7-2 and TRBJ2-7; no reliable D call. CDR3 length equals 11 residues. V lost 0 bases and J 6 bases, leaving 3 bases between the germline ends. The germline gives CDR1 SGHTA, CDR2 FQGNSA. The CDR3 DNA sequence: TGTGCCAGCAGCTTAGCTGGCGAGCAGTACTTC. Protein product: CASSLAGEQYF.

This clonotype appeared a few times. The chain couples TRBV29-1 to TRBJ2-5; D ambiguous. Trimming removed 3 bases from V and 5 bases from J, with 10 bases in between. This CDR3 contains 12 residues. Germline assignment: CDR1 SQVTM and CDR2 ANQGSEA. CDR3 in DNA: TGCAGCGTTGATAGAGGAGAGGAGACCCAGTACTTC. The encoded protein is CSVDRGEETQYF.

This clonotype was picked up many times. The chain has TRBV29-1 and TRBJ2-3; no reliable D call. From germline, CDR1 is SQVTM and CDR2 ANQGSEA. This CDR3 contains 11 residues. Trimming removed 2 bases at V and 4 bases at J, with 4 bases between. The CDR3 sequence: CSVESADTQYF. The CDR3 region has the DNA TGCAGCGTTGAAAGTGCAGATACGCAGTATTTT.

This clonotype was detected many times. The chain recombines TRBV7-9 with TRBJ2-3, with TRBD2 identical over 12 bases. J gave up 0 bases and V 5 bases, and 9 bases lay outside the gene matches. Germline assignment: CDR1 SEHNR and CDR2 FQNEAQ (reference sequence). The CDR3 is 18 residues long. The CDR3 sequence: CASSPTPGLAGSTDTQYF. The CDR3 DNA reads TGTGCCAGCAGCCCTACCCCAGGACTAGCGGGGAGCACAGATACGCAGTATTTT.

This clonotype appeared a few times. The genes are TRBV5-1 and TRBJ2-7, with D unresolved. The germline V gene has CDR1 SGHRS and CDR2 YFSETQ. V was clipped by 7 bases and J by 4 bases, with 9 bases between them. The CDR3 is 11 amino acids. CDR3 coding DNA: TGCGCCAGCGGGATGGGGTACGAGCAGTACTTC. It specifies CASGMGYEQYF.

This clonotype occurred many times. The V call is TRBV20-1, the J call TRBJ2-7, with D unresolved. With 2 bases removed from V and 3 bases from J, the gap between germline ends came to 14 bases. Germline V gene sequence: CDR1 DFQATT, CDR2 SNEGSKA (reference sequence). This CDR3 has 14 residues. CDR3 residues: CSARFRTRLYEQYF. CDR3 in DNA: TGCAGTGCTAGATTCCGGACCAGGCTCTACGAGCAGTACTTC.

The table lists this clonotype with many counts. CDR3 sequence reads: CASSPRESNTDTQYF. CDR3 in DNA: TGTGCCAGCTCACCGCGGGAATCCAACACAGATACGCAGTATTTT. The chain has TRBV18 and TRBJ2-3; weak D call: TRBD2 (6 bases). This CDR3 has 15 amino acids. Trimming took 3 bases from V and 2 from J, leaving 12 bases between them. CDR1 KGHSH and CDR2 LQKENI come from the germline V gene.